This TCR beta chain was captured in a study of identical twins. General observations from the study: The study found weaker excess twin sharing in beta out-of-frame sequences.

Trimming at V came to 6 bases and at J to 6 bases, leaving 7 bases not matched to a gene. Looked up from germline, CDR1 is MDHEN and CDR2 is SYDVKM. This CDR3 is 15 amino acids long. As concerns this clonotype: The antigen is not known.

From the 5' RACE reads, TCRdb called clonotypes with MiXCR, one entry per CDR3 protein. The sample consists of 460,000 or so distinct CDR3 sequences, 14% of them appearing once. Separately, the same data were catalogued under a study of yellow fever vaccine responses in identical twins. That source adds: After vaccination, twins' T cell response reportedly seemed partly convergent, partly personalized.

The chain recombines TRBV28 with TRBJ1-5, with 11 bases identical to TRBD1. The sample comprised CD4+ T cells sorted from blood. The TCR sequence derives from a woman aged 18-30 years in good health. The CDR3 sequence: CASSSGQGGGQPQHF. The CDR3 DNA reads as TGTGCCAGCAGCTCGGGACAGGGGGGAGGTCAGCCCCAGCATTTT. Drawing the rest from reference TRBV28 and TRBJ1-5, the complete variable domain is DVKVTQSSRYLVKRTGEKVFLECVQDMDHENMFWYRQDPGLGLRLIYFSYDVKMKEKGDIPEGYSVSREKKERFSLILESASTNQTSMYLCASSSGQGGGQPQHFGDGTRLSIL.